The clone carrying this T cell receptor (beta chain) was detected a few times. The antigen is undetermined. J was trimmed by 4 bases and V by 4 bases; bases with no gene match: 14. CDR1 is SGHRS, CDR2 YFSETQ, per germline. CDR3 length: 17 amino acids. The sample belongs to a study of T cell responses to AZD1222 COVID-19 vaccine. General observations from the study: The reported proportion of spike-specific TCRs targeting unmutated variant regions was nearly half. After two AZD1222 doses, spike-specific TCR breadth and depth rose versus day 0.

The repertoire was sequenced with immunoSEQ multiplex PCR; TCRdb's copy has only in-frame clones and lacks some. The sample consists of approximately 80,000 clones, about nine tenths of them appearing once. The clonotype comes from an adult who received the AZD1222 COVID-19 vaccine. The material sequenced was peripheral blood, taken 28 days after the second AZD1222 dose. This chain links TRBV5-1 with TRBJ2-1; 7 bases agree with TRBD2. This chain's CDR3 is CASSPNSGTTLYNEQFF. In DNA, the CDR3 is TGCGCCAGCAGCCCAAACTCCGGGACTACCCTATACAATGAGCAGTTCTTC.